Following are 32 T cell receptor beta chains from one sample sequenced in a study of cytotoxic CD8 clonotypes in ibrutinib-treated CLL (dated by TCRdb to about 2021). The method was the immunoSEQ multiplex PCR assay. Drawn from immuneACCESS, this table holds only the in-frame rearrangements with V and J called that TCRdb kept. Clones are partly lost; checked studies trace under half to an unresolved V gene and leave the rest unexplained. The table for this sample lists around 97,000 clones; 70% to 85% of them were counted only once. The biggest ten clones account for approximately 30% of the sample. The time point label on this specimen signifies: roughly 12 months on ibrutinib. This specimen consisted of PBMCs, obtained after 12 months of ibrutinib treatment. Every receptor here comes from a human donor with chronic lymphocytic leukemia.

CDR3 loop: CASSPDRGRRWRQYF. The CDR3 DNA follows: TGCGCCAGCAGCCCGGACAGGGGGCGCAGGTGGCGACAGTACTTC. This chain uses TRBV5-1 with TRBJ2-4; 11 nucleotides match TRBD1. The CDR3 is 15 residues long. CDR1 is SGHRS, CDR2 YFSETQ, per germline. V lost 4 bases and J lost 13; bases outside the gene matches: 13.

CDR3 in DNA: TGCGCCAGCAGCTTGGCCCGCCAGGGGGGCGAGCAGTACTTC. This translates into CASSLARQGGEQYF. The chain carries TRBV5-1 and TRBJ2-7; possible D gene TRBD1, 7 bases. The CDR3 is 14 amino acids. The germline CDR1 and CDR2 sequences are SGHRS and YFSETQ. The germline V and J ends were trimmed by 0 bases and 6 bases, with 13 bases remaining between them.

This clone was picked up a small number of times. The chain carries TRBV11-3 and TRBJ2-5, with D perhaps given as TRBD1 or TRBD2 (6 bases each). CDR1 is SGHNT, CDR2 YENEEA, per germline. V dropped 2 bases and J dropped 2 bases, with 12 bases sitting between them. This CDR3 has 15 amino acids. The CDR3 region has the DNA TGTGCCAGCAGCTTAAACGGGGGCTTACAAGAGACCCAGTACTTC. Translated, it gives CASSLNGGLQETQYF.

This chain uses TRBV16 with TRBJ1-1; the match to TRBD1 covers 10 bases. Trimming removed 2 bases from V and 5 bases from J; junction bases left unmatched: 5. Germline CDR1 KGHSY, CDR2 FQNENV. The CDR3 runs 15 residues. CDR3 in amino acids: CASSQDRGQGTEAFF. The CDR3 DNA reads as TGTGCCAGCAGCCAAGACAGGGGGCAGGGGACTGAAGCTTTCTTT.

The V call is TRBV4-3, the J call TRBJ2-3; D not certain. The CDR3 is 13 amino acids. Deletions cut 3 bases from V and 6 bases from J, with 10 bases between. Germline-derived CDR1 and CDR2 are LGHNA and YSLEER. The DNA of the CDR3 is TGCGCCAGCAGCCAGATAGTGGGGGATACGCAGTATTTT. It translates to CASSQIVGDTQYF.

The chain recombines TRBV25-1 with TRBJ2-1, with TRBD1 identical over 12 bases. V shed 6 bases and J 0 bases; nucleotides not matched to a gene: 6. The CDR3 is 17 amino acids. From germline, CDR1 is MGHDK and CDR2 SYGVNS. The CDR3 protein is CASRGTGGQSSYNEQFF. The DNA for the CDR3 is TGTGCCAGCAGAGGGACAGGGGGCCAGAGCTCCTACAATGAGCAGTTCTTC. The full variable domain, completed using reference TRBV25-1 and TRBJ2-1, is EADIYQTPRYLVIGTGKKITLECSQTMGHDKMYWYQQDPGMELHLIHYSYGVNSTEKGDLSSESTVSRIRTEHFPLTLESARPSHTSQYLCASRGTGGQSSYNEQFFGPGTRLTVL.

V usage is TRBV2 and J usage is TRBJ1-1; D is unclear. The CDR3 extends over 12 amino acids. Trimming shortened V by 1 base and J by 6 bases, and 6 bases separated the two germline ends. CDR1 is SNHLY and CDR2 is FYNNEI in the germline V gene. CDR3 sequence: CASSEGGPEAFF. The CDR3 DNA sequence: TGTGCCAGCAGTGAAGGTGGCCCTGAAGCTTTCTTT.

Only a few counts were recorded for this clone. The rearrangement links TRBV5-5 to TRBJ1-5; D remains ambiguous. V was clipped by 4 bases and J by 0 bases, with 8 bases between them. The CDR3 runs to 14 residues. Per the germline V gene, CDR1 is SGHKS and CDR2 is YYEKEE (reference sequence). The CDR3 DNA sequence: TGTGCCAGCAGCACACAGATTAGCAATCAGCCCCAGCATTTT. Translating it yields CASSTQISNQPQHF.

Regarding this clone: Additional DNA sequences in this sample encode the identical CDR3. The rearrangement uses TRBV5-1 and TRBJ2-7, with 9 bases matching TRBD1. This CDR3 comprises 14 residues. Germline CDR1 and CDR2: SGHRS and YFSETQ. V dropped 0 bases and J dropped 6; count of bases not matched to a gene: 4. Here the CDR3 DNA reads TGCGCCAGCAGCTTGGAGGGACAGGGTTTCGAGCAGTACTTC. It specifies CASSLEGQGFEQYF.

This clone has a handful of counts. The chain has TRBV28 and TRBJ1-5; the match to TRBD1 covers 9 bases. Germline V gives CDR1 MDHEN, CDR2 SYDVKM. CDR3 size: 16 residues. The trim removed 5 bases at V and 11 bases at J, leaving 16 bases unmatched. The CDR3 spells CASSLPGTGRERAQHF. The CDR3 DNA sequence: TGTGCCAGCAGTCTGCCCGGGACAGGGAGGGAGAGGGCCCAGCATTTT.

This chain connects TRBV6-1 to TRBJ1-3; no clear D gene. The V gene's germline CDR1 is MNHNS and CDR2 SASEGT. V was pared by 3 bases and J by 4 bases, with 7 bases between. The CDR3 contains 13 residues. The CDR3 DNA reads TGTGCCAGCAGTGACATCGGGGGAAACACCATATATTTT. Encoded protein: CASSDIGGNTIYF.

This chain joins TRBV10-3 and TRBJ2-1; 7 bases map to TRBD1. The V and J ends lost 7 bases and 5 bases, in that order; junction bases with no gene match: 8. Germline V gene lookup returns CDR1 ENHRY and CDR2 SYGVKD. The CDR3 runs 14 residues. This CDR3 reads CAIKEGAANNEQFF. DNA of the CDR3: TGTGCCATCAAAGAGGGGGCCGCCAACAATGAGCAGTTCTTC.

V gene TRBV7-2 combines with J gene TRBJ1-1; D might be TRBD1 (5 bases). The length of the CDR3 is 14 residues. Germline CDR1 reads SGHTA; CDR2 reads FQGNSA. V dropped 6 bases and J dropped 2 bases, with 13 bases sitting between them. The CDR3 spells CASRPDRLNTEAFF. The CDR3 DNA reads TGTGCCAGCAGACCCGACAGACTTAACACTGAAGCTTTCTTT.

The chain combines TRBV6-5 with TRBJ2-4; 10 bases align to TRBD1. The V gene's germline CDR1 is MNHEY and CDR2 SVGAGI. The CDR3 extends over 16 amino acids. V shed 2 bases and J 7 bases; nucleotides not matched to a gene: 8. CDR3 nucleotide sequence: TGTGCCAGCAGTTACCGGGTCGGGACAGGGGTGAACATTCAGTACTTC. Amino acid sequence: CASSYRVGTGVNIQYF.

The chain combines TRBV6-1 with TRBJ1-5; D remains ambiguous. V dropped 2 bases and J dropped 11 bases, with 10 bases sitting between them. The germline gives CDR1 MNHNS, CDR2 SASEGT. The CDR3 totals 12 residues. Here the CDR3 reads CASSESVSAQHF. CDR3 bases: TGTGCCAGCAGTGAATCAGTTTCGGCCCAGCATTTT.

The chain is built from TRBV11-2 and TRBJ2-5; D is unresolved. V lost 5 bases to trimming and J lost 11 bases, with 12 bases between them. Germline V gene data show CDR1 as SGHAT and CDR2 as FQNNGV. The CDR3 spans 11 residues. The CDR3 is CASSPDHLQYF. The CDR3 DNA sequence: TGTGCCAGCAGCCCCGACCACTTGCAGTACTTC.

V usage is TRBV6-6 and J usage is TRBJ1-1, with TRBD1 identical over 7 bases. After removal of 6 bases from V and 5 bases from J, the junction contained 3 bases not matched to a gene. The germline V gene encodes CDR1 MNHNY and CDR2 SVGAGI (reference sequence). The length of the CDR3 is 12 residues. CDR3: CASRTGVTEAFF. The CDR3 nucleotides read TGTGCCAGCAGAACAGGGGTGACTGAAGCTTTCTTT.

The genes are TRBV5-1 and TRBJ2-2, with 11 bases that match TRBD1. V shed 4 bases and J 7 bases; nucleotides not matched to a gene: 9. The germline CDR1 and CDR2 sequences are SGHRS and YFSETQ. CDR3 length equals 16 residues. CDR3 sequence: CASSQRTGGVGGELFF. The CDR3 region has the DNA TGCGCCAGCAGCCAAAGGACAGGGGGCGTCGGCGGGGAGCTGTTTTTT.

The gene calls are TRBV2 and TRBJ2-3; possibly TRBD1 or TRBD2 for D (5 bases each). CDR1 and CDR2 from the germline V gene are SNHLY and FYNNEI. V was shortened by 7 bases and J by 0 bases, with 17 bases between the two germline ends. This CDR3 is 16 amino acids long. CDR3 DNA sequence: TGTGCCAGCACCGAGGGACCGTACCCTAGCACAGATACGCAGTATTTT. This translates into CASTEGPYPSTDTQYF.

The chain joins TRBV29-1 to TRBJ1-4, with D possibly matching TRBD1 (6 bases). The CDR3 contains 12 residues. Between the trimmed V and J ends, which lost 4 bases and 7 bases, there was a span of 10 bases. Germline assignment: CDR1 SQVTM and CDR2 ANQGSEA. CDR3 coding DNA: TGCAGCGTTGGCAGGGGTGGTGAAAAACTGTTTTTT. Translating gives CSVGRGGEKLFF.

V and J are TRBV4-1 and TRBJ2-2; TRBD1 matches 8 bases. Germline lookup yields CDR1 MGHRA and CDR2 YSYEKL. The CDR3 loop spans 17 amino acids. The V and J ends lost 0 bases and 3 bases, in that order; junction bases with no gene match: 6. The CDR3 loop reads CASSQEIGQGDTGELFF. CDR3 bases: TGCGCCAGCAGCCAAGAAATCGGACAGGGAGACACCGGGGAGCTGTTTTTT.

CDR3 nucleotides: TGTGCCAGCAGCTTAGCGGGGACCACCCGGGTGGCTTTCTTT. Its translation is CASSLAGTTRVAFF. The chain employs TRBV7-2 and TRBJ1-1, with D possibly being TRBD1 (5 bases). V was shortened by 0 bases and J by 11 bases, with 16 bases between the two germline ends. This CDR3 is 14 amino acids long. The germline V gene has CDR1 SGHTA and CDR2 FQGNSA.

This rearrangement joins TRBV7-9 to TRBJ2-3; D gene unclear. The V gene lost 8 bases and the J gene lost 4 bases, with 10 bases spanning the gap. The CDR3 extends over 12 amino acids. Germline loops: CDR1 SEHNR, CDR2 FQNEAQ (reference sequence). CDR3 bases: TGTGCCAGCCGCTATAACTCAGATACGCAGTATTTT. Its translation: CASRYNSDTQYF.

The V and J genes are TRBV6-6 and TRBJ1-1; possible D gene TRBD1, 5 bases. Trimming removed 5 bases at V and 1 base at J, with 8 bases between. This CDR3 comprises 13 residues. Per the germline V gene, CDR1 is MNHNY and CDR2 is SVGAGI (reference sequence). The CDR3 protein is CASSTTANTEAFF. CDR3 coding DNA: TGTGCCAGCAGTACGACAGCGAACACTGAAGCTTTCTTT.

There are a few counts of this clone. CDR3 nucleotides: TGTGCCAGCAGCGTCTCCGACGGGGGCTTAAGCGGGGAGCTGTTTTTT. This translates into CASSVSDGGLSGELFF. The V and J genes are TRBV9 and TRBJ2-2; D possibly uses TRBD1 or TRBD2 (6 bases each). V was shortened by 2 bases and J by 7 bases, with 18 bases between the two germline ends. The CDR3 is 16 amino acids. Germline V gives CDR1 SGDLS, CDR2 YYNGEE.

The chain has TRBV6-5 and TRBJ1-2; 9 bases match TRBD1. Unmatched junction bases numbered 3, after V lost 6 bases and J lost 7 bases. The CDR3 covers 12 residues. Germline CDR1 is MNHEY and CDR2 is SVGAGI. The CDR3 region is CASRQGAGGYTF. DNA of the CDR3: TGTGCCAGCAGACAGGGGGCAGGTGGCTACACCTTC.

The chain has TRBV25-1 and TRBJ2-1, with D perhaps TRBD1 (5 bases). With 6 bases removed from V and 10 bases from J, the gap between germline ends came to 16 bases. Germline V gene sequence: CDR1 MGHDK, CDR2 SYGVNS. The CDR3 extends over 13 amino acids. CDR3 residues: CASSDQRGYEQFF. The CDR3 DNA is TGTGCCAGCAGCGACCAAAGGGGATACGAGCAGTTCTTC.

The chain joins TRBV30 to TRBJ1-4; no clear D. Germline CDR1 is GTSNPN and CDR2 is SVGIG (reference sequence). With 1 base removed from V and 3 bases from J, the gap between germline ends came to 3 bases. This CDR3 has 12 residues. The CDR3 DNA sequence: TGTGCCTGGAGTGACTCTAATGAAAAACTGTTTTTT. Translated: CAWSDSNEKLFF. The variable domain in full, completed from reference TRBV30 and TRBJ1-4, reads SQTIHQWPATLVQPVGSPLSLECTVEGTSNPNLYWYRQAAGRGLQLLFYSVGIGQISSEVPQNLSASRPQDRQFILSSKKLLLSDSGFYLCAWSDSNEKLFFGSGTQLSVL.

The V and J genes are TRBV6-5 and TRBJ2-1, with D uncertain. Looked up from germline, CDR1 is MNHEY and CDR2 is SVGAGI. This CDR3 has 12 residues. The V end was cut by 2 bases, the J end by 8 bases, with 7 bases between. For the CDR3, the DNA is TGTGCCAGCAGTTACACGTTAGATGAGCAGTTCTTC. This gives the protein CASSYTLDEQFF.

This chain links TRBV5-8 with TRBJ1-1, with 7 bases identical to TRBD1. This CDR3 is built from 14 residues. Germline assignment: CDR1 SGHTS and CDR2 YDEGEE. Trimming removed 4 bases from V and 4 bases from J; junction bases left unmatched: 7. CDR3 nucleotides: TGTGCCAGCAGCGGAGCCAGGGGGGGCACTGAAGCTTTCTTT. Translation gives CASSGARGGTEAFF.

The V gene is TRBV7-2, the J gene TRBJ2-1, with D uncertain. This CDR3 contains 12 residues. V dropped 3 bases and J dropped 4 bases, with 4 bases sitting between them. Per the germline V gene, CDR1 is SGHTA and CDR2 is FQGNSA. CDR3 sequence: CASSFNYNEQFF. The CDR3 DNA reads TGTGCCAGCAGCTTCAATTACAATGAGCAGTTCTTC.

This chain connects TRBV6-5 to TRBJ1-6; TRBD1 aligns across 8 bases. V lost 0 bases and J lost 9; bases outside the gene matches: 4. In germline, CDR1 is MNHEY, CDR2 SVGAGI. CDR3 size: 15 residues. The CDR3 nucleotides read TGTGCCAGCAGTTACTCCACACAGGGGGGTTCACCCCTCCACTTT. Translated, it gives CASSYSTQGGSPLHF.